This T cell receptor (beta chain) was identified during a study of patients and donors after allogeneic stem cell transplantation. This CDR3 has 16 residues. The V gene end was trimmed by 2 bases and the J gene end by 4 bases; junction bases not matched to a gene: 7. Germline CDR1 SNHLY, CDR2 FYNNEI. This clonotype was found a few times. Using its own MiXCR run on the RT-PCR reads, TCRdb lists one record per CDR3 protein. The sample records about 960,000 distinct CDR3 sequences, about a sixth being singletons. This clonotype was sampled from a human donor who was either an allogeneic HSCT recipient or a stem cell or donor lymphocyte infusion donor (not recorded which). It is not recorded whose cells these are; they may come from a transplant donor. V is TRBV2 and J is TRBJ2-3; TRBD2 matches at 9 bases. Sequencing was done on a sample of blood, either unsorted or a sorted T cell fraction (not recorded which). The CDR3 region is CASSESGGRGPDTQYF. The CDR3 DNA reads TGTGCCAGCAGTGAATCCGGCGGGAGGGGTCCAGATACGCAGTATTTT.